The T cell receptor (beta chain) under discussion was sequenced for a study of shared clonotypes between healthy human individuals. Findings and limits, study-wide: Sharing across four donors was seen in 4% to 6.5% of naive CD4 clonotypes.

About this clone itself: Its antigen is undetermined.

Sequencing used immunoSEQ multiplex PCR; TCRdb keeps in-frame clones, though not all of them. In the table there are some 2,500,000 clones, 80% to 95% of which are singletons. V was pared by 3 bases and J by 4 bases, with 8 bases of the junction left unmatched. The CDR3 covers 16 residues. CDR1 and CDR2 from the germline V gene are MNHEY and SVGAGI. The sequenced material came from naive CD4+ T cells from PBMCs. Subset defined: CD45RA+ positively selected. The chain couples TRBV6-5 to TRBJ2-7; TRBD2 matches at 11 bases. The clonotype comes from a man younger than 30 in good health. Some clones in this sample may be carry-over from other donors' samples. The CDR3 sequence is CASSYSTSGSRYEQYF. CDR3 bases: TGTGCCAGCAGTTATTCCACTAGCGGGAGTCGGTACGAGCAGTACTTC.